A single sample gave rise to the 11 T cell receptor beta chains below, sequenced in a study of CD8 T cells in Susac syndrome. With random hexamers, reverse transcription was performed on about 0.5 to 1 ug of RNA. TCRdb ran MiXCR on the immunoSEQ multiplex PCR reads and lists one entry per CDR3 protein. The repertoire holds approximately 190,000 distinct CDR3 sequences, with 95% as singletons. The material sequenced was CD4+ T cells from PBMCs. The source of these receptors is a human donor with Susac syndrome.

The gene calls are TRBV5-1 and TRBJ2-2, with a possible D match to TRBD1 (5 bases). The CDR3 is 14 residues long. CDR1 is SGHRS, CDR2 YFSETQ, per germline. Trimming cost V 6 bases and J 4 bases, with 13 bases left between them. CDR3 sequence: CASKTRDPTGELFF. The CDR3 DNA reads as TGCGCCAGCAAAACCAGGGATCCCACCGGGGAGCTGTTTTTT.

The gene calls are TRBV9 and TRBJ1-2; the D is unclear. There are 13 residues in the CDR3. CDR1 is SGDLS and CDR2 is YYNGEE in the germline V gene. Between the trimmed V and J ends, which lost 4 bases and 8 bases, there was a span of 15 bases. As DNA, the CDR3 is TGTGCCAGCAGCTCCTCCCTCAGTGAGGGCTACACCTTC. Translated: CASSSSLSEGYTF.

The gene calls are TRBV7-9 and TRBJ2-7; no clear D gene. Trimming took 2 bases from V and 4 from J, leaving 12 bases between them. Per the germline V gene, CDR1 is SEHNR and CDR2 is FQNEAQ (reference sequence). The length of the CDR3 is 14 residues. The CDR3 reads CASSLSGSDYEQYF. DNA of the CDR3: TGTGCCAGCAGCTTATCGGGCAGCGATTACGAGCAGTACTTC. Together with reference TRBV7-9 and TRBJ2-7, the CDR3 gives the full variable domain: DTGVSQNPRHKITKRGQNVTFRCDPISEHNRLYWYRQTLGQGPEFLTYFQNEAQLEKSRLLSDRFSAERPKGSFSTLEIQRTEQGDSAMYLCASSLSGSDYEQYFGPGTRLTVT.

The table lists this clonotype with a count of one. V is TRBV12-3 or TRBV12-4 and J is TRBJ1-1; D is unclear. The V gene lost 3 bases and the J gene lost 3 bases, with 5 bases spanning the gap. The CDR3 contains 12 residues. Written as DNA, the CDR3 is TGTGCCAGCAGTTTTAGGGACACTGAAGCTTTCTTT. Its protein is CASSFRDTEAFF.

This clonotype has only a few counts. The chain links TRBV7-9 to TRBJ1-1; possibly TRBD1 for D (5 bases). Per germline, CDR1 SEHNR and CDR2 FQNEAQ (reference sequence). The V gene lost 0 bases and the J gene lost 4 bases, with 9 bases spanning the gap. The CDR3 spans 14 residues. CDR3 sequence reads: CASSLAGRLTEAFF. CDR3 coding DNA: TGTGCCAGCAGCTTAGCGGGACGGCTCACTGAAGCTTTCTTT.

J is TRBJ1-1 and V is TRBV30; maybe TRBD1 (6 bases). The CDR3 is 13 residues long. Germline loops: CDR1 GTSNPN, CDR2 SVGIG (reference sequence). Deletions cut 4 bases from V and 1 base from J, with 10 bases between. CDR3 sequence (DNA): TGTGCCTGGACGGGACACCAGAACACTGAAGCTTTCTTT. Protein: CAWTGHQNTEAFF.

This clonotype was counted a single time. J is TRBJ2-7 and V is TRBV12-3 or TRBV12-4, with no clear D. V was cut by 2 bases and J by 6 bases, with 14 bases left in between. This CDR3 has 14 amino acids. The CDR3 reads CASSLTGGGSEQYF. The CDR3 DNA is TGTGCCAGCAGTTTAACGGGCGGCGGTTCCGAGCAGTACTTC.

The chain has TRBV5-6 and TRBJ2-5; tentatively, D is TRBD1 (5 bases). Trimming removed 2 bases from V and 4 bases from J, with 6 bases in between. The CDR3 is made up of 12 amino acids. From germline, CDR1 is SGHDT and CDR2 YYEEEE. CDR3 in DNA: TGTGCCAGCAGCTTCAGGGCAGAGACCCAGTACTTC. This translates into CASSFRAETQYF.

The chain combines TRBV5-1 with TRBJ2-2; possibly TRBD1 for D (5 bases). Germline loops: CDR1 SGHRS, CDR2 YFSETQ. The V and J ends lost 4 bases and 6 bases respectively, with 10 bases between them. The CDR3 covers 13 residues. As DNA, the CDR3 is TGCGCCAGCAGCACACAGGATGCCGGGGAGCTGTTTTTT. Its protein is CASSTQDAGELFF.

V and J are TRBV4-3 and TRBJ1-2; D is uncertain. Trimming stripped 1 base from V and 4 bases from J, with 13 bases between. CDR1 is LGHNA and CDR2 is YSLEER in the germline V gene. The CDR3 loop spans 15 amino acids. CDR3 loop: CASSQVSASPYGYTF. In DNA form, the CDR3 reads TGCGCCAGCAGCCAAGTGTCGGCTAGTCCCTATGGCTACACCTTC.

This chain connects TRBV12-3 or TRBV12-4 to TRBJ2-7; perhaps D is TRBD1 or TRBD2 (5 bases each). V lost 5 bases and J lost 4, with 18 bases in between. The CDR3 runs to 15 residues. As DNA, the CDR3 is TGTGCCAGCAGTCCCCGGGACCCTAATGGGTACGAGCAGTACTTC. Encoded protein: CASSPRDPNGYEQYF.